Following are 10 T cell receptor beta chains from one sample sequenced in a study of T cell responses to AZD1222 COVID-19 vaccine. The table came from immunoSEQ multiplex PCR; TCRdb's copy has only in-frame clones and leaves some out. The top ten clones hold approximately 6% of a sample with about 64,000 clones, around nine tenths of them seen once. This sample comprised peripheral blood, obtained 28 days after the second dose of the MenACWY control vaccine. The receptor set was obtained from an adult who received the MenACWY meningococcal vaccine as a control.

V gene TRBV28 combines with J gene TRBJ1-1, with a weak D call TRBD1 (5 bases). V shed 5 bases and J shed 5 bases, with 12 bases lying between them. The V gene's germline CDR1 is MDHEN and CDR2 SYDVKM. This CDR3 is 13 amino acids long. CDR3 in amino acids: CASSIGARTEAFF. The CDR3, as DNA: TGTGCCAGCAGTATCGGGGCCAGAACTGAAGCTTTCTTT. Together with reference TRBV28 and TRBJ1-1, the CDR3 gives the full variable domain: DVKVTQSSRYLVKRTGEKVFLECVQDMDHENMFWYRQDPGLGLRLIYFSYDVKMKEKGDIPEGYSVSREKKERFSLILESASTNQTSMYLCASSIGARTEAFFGQGTRLTVV.

The chain employs TRBV30 and TRBJ2-3, with D uncertain. The CDR3 sequence is 13 residues long. Deletions cut 7 bases from V and 6 bases from J, with 17 bases between. CDR1 and CDR2 (germline): GTSNPN, SVGIG (reference sequence). The CDR3 DNA follows: TGTGCCTCCTCGGGCCGAGGAAAGGATACGCAGTATTTT. This codes for CASSGRGKDTQYF.

The chain has TRBV5-1 and TRBJ2-1, with TRBD1 as a possible D gene (5 bases). Germline assignment: CDR1 SGHRS and CDR2 YFSETQ. V lost 2 bases and J 4 bases, leaving 7 bases between the germline ends. CDR3 length equals 13 residues. Written as DNA, the CDR3 is TGCGCCAGCAGCTTAGACAGTTACAATGAGCAGTTCTTC. Translated: CASSLDSYNEQFF. Full variable domain (outside the CDR3, taken from reference TRBV5-1 and TRBJ2-1): KAGVTQTPRYLIKTRGQQVTLSCSPISGHRSVSWYQQTPGQGLQFLFEYFSETQRNKGNFPGRFSGRQFSNSRSEMNVSTLELGDSALYLCASSLDSYNEQFFGPGTRLTVL.

This clone occurred once. This sequence joins TRBV30 and TRBJ2-7; the D gene could be TRBD1 or TRBD2 (5 bases each). Germline lookup yields CDR1 GTSNPN and CDR2 SVGIG (reference sequence). Deletions cut 4 bases from V and 3 bases from J, with 16 bases between. The CDR3 spans 14 residues. CDR3 protein: CAWNRPGRSYEQYF. The DNA of the CDR3 is TGTGCCTGGAACCGCCCGGGACGCAGCTACGAGCAGTACTTC. The variable domain in full, completed from reference TRBV30 and TRBJ2-7, reads SQTIHQWPATLVQPVGSPLSLECTVEGTSNPNLYWYRQAAGRGLQLLFYSVGIGQISSEVPQNLSASRPQDRQFILSSKKLLLSDSGFYLCAWNRPGRSYEQYFGPGTRLTVT.

V and J are TRBV7-2 and TRBJ2-1, with D perhaps TRBD1 or TRBD2 (5 bases each). CDR3 length: 14 amino acids. V was clipped by 5 bases and J by 12 bases, with 20 bases between them. Germline V CDR1 and CDR2: SGHTA, FQGNSA. The CDR3 coding sequence is TGTGCCAGCAGCCAAGACGGTCGTGGTGGGGGGCAGTTCTTC. Its protein product is CASSQDGRGGGQFF. Combining the CDR3 with reference TRBV7-2 and TRBJ2-1 gives the whole variable domain GAGVSQSPSNKVTEKGKDVELRCDPISGHTALYWYRQSLGQGLEFLIYFQGNSAPDKSGLPSDRFSAERTGGSVSTLTIQRTQQEDSAVYLCASSQDGRGGGQFFGPGTRLTVL.

The chain links TRBV19 to TRBJ2-1, with D uncertain. The CDR3 length is 12 residues. V was cut by 10 bases and J by 5 bases, with 12 bases left in between. Germline assignment: CDR1 LNHDA and CDR2 SQIVND (reference sequence). The CDR3 sequence is CATGRVNNEQFF. The CDR3 nucleotides read TGTGCCACCGGTAGGGTGAACAATGAGCAGTTCTTC.

This clone has just a few counts. The chain combines TRBV29-1 with TRBJ2-1; the match to TRBD2 covers 8 bases. Per germline, CDR1 SQVTM and CDR2 ANQGSEA. V trimming: 4 bases; J trimming: 11 bases; junction bases outside the gene matches: 4. The CDR3 consists of 11 residues. CDR3 protein: CSVGLAGKQFF. The CDR3 nucleotides are TGCAGCGTTGGTCTAGCGGGTAAGCAGTTCTTC.

This chain connects TRBV29-1 to TRBJ2-3; D possibly matches TRBD1 or TRBD2 (6 bases each). The V and J ends lost 6 bases and 5 bases respectively, with 15 bases between them. Germline V gene sequence: CDR1 SQVTM, CDR2 ANQGSEA. This CDR3 has 13 residues. The CDR3 here is CSVGLKGGDTQYF. CDR3 DNA: TGCAGCGTGGGACTCAAGGGGGGAGATACGCAGTATTTT.

This clone has just a few counts. The CDR3 loop reads CASSKTRTGTYEQYF. The CDR3 DNA is TGTGCCAGCAGCAAAACTCGGACAGGGACCTACGAGCAGTACTTC. V usage is TRBV2 and J usage is TRBJ2-7; the match to TRBD1 covers 8 bases. Germline assignment: CDR1 SNHLY and CDR2 FYNNEI. The CDR3 runs 15 residues. V lost 6 bases, J lost 2 bases, and 9 bases stayed unmatched. The full variable domain, completed using reference TRBV2 and TRBJ2-7, is EPEVTQTPSHQVTQMGQEVILRCVPISNHLYFYWYRQILGQKVEFLVSFYNNEISEKSEIFDDQFSVERPDGSNFTLKIRSTKLEDSAMYFCASSKTRTGTYEQYFGPGTRLTVT.

The chain combines TRBV6-2 or TRBV6-3 with TRBJ1-5, with D possibly TRBD1 on 6 matching bases. Trimming cost V 6 bases and J 0 bases, with 15 bases left between them. The CDR3 totals 16 residues. Germline lookup yields CDR1 MNHEY and CDR2 SVGEGT. CDR3 bases: TGTGCCAGCAGCATGACAGGTCCTGATAGCAATCAGCCCCAGCATTTT. Translated, it gives CASSMTGPDSNQPQHF.